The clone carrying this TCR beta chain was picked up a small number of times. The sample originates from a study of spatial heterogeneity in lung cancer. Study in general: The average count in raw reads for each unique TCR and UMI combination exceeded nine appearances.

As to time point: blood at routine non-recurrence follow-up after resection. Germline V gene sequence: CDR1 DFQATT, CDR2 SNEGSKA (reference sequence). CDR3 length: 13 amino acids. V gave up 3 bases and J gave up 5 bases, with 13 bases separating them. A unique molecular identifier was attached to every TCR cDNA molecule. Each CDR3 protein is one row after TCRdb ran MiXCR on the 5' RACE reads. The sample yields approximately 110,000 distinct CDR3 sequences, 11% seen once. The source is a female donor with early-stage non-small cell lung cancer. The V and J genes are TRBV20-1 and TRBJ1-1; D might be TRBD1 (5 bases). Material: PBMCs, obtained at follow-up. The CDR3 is CSARATGYTEAFF. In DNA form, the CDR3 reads TGCAGTGCTAGGGCCACAGGTTATACTGAAGCTTTCTTT.